The rows below give T cell receptor beta chains drawn from one sample of a study of blood T cell repertoires in COVID-19. Assay: immunoSEQ multiplex PCR; the TCRdb copy retains only in-frame clones and omits some. The sample contains 300,000 to 350,000 clones, approximately 88% of which appear only once. Sequencing was carried out using peripheral blood. Source of these receptors: a man aged 30-40 years with COVID-19, enrolled during active disease. CDR3s include the opening cysteine and the closing phenylalanine or tryptophan. The D gene is left open where the match is weak. The size entry is marked missing in some rows and otherwise reads once, few, many or a size class.

d_call: TRBD2
clone_size: .
j_call: TRBJ2-1
v_call: TRBV6-2/TRBV6-3
cdr3_nt: TGTGCCAGCAGTTACCGGACTAGCGGGGCCACAAGCTCCTACAATGAGCAGTTCTTC
cdr3_aa: CASSYRTSGATSSYNEQFF

d_call: .
clone_size: .
j_call: TRBJ1-5
v_call: TRBV3-1/TRBV3-2
cdr3_nt: TGTGCCAGCAGCCAAGGTTCAGGGGTTCAGCCCCAGCATTTT
cdr3_aa: CASSQGSGVQPQHF

d_call: TRBD2
clone_size: .
j_call: TRBJ2-1
v_call: TRBV5-5
cdr3_nt: TGTGCCAGCAGCTCCCCCATCGGGACTAGCGGAGGGGGCTCCTACAATGAGCAGTTCTTC
cdr3_aa: CASSSPIGTSGGGSYNEQFF

d_call: .
clone_size: few
j_call: TRBJ1-1
v_call: TRBV18
cdr3_nt: TGTGCCAGCTCACCTCACCCGCCGACAGCGGGCACTGAAGCTTTCTTT
cdr3_aa: CASSPHPPTAGTEAFF

d_call: TRBD2
clone_size: few
j_call: TRBJ2-3
v_call: TRBV24-1
cdr3_nt: TGTGCCACCAGTGATTCCAGGGGGCAGAGCGGGAGGGCGGATACGCAGTATTTT
cdr3_aa: CATSDSRGQSGRADTQYF

d_call: TRBD1
clone_size: .
j_call: TRBJ1-2
v_call: TRBV18
cdr3_nt: TGTGCCAGCTCACTAACAGGGGGCGCTTATGGCTACACCTTC
cdr3_aa: CASSLTGGAYGYTF

d_call: .
clone_size: few
j_call: TRBJ1-6
v_call: TRBV7-9
cdr3_nt: TGTGCCAGCAGCTTAGTGCGACAGGCCAATTCACCCCTCCACTTT
cdr3_aa: CASSLVRQANSPLHF

d_call: TRBD2
clone_size: .
j_call: TRBJ2-3
v_call: TRBV11-3
cdr3_nt: TGTGCCAGCAGTCTAGCGGCTAGCACAGATACGCAGTATTTT
cdr3_aa: CASSLAASTDTQYF

d_call: TRBD1
clone_size: .
j_call: TRBJ1-1
v_call: TRBV18
cdr3_nt: TGTGCCAGCTCACCACCGATTAACAGGGGGTCTGAAGCTTTCTTT
cdr3_aa: CASSPPINRGSEAFF

d_call: .
clone_size: .
j_call: TRBJ2-2
v_call: TRBV6-5
cdr3_nt: TGTGCCAGCAGTTTAAACACCGGGGAGCTGTTTTTT
cdr3_aa: CASSLNTGELFF

d_call: TRBD1
clone_size: .
j_call: TRBJ1-4
v_call: TRBV5-1
cdr3_nt: TGCGCCAGCGGGCAGGGGGCTAATGAAAAACTGTTTTTT
cdr3_aa: CASGQGANEKLFF

d_call: .
clone_size: .
j_call: TRBJ2-2
v_call: TRBV5-1
cdr3_nt: TGCGCCAGCAGCTTGGTCCCAGGGAAGGTTTCCGGGGAGCTGTTTTTT
cdr3_aa: CASSLVPGKVSGELFF

d_call: .
clone_size: .
j_call: TRBJ2-3
v_call: TRBV6-5
cdr3_nt: TGTGCCAGCTGTTCTACGACTAGCACAGATACGCAGTATTTT
cdr3_aa: CASCSTTSTDTQYF

d_call: TRBD1
clone_size: .
j_call: TRBJ2-7
v_call: TRBV7-9
cdr3_nt: TGTGCCAGCAGCAAAACAGGGGCTTTATCCTACGAGCAGTACTTC
cdr3_aa: CASSKTGALSYEQYF